The clone carrying this T cell receptor beta chain has just a few counts. Its antigen is unknown. The germline gives CDR1 SQVTM, CDR2 ANQGSEA. The V gene lost 6 bases and the J gene lost 2 bases, with 10 bases spanning the gap. This CDR3 is built from 12 residues. The record originates from a study of blood T cells in healthy people across ages. Overall study context: Per every two T cells, about one barcoded beta molecule was captured by template switching. Study-wide results and caveats: Possibly confounding the expanded clonotype changes was the fact that donor CMV status was unknown.

Through a sample-barcoded 5' primer and a J-beta primer mix, a second PCR was run for roughly 6 to 11 cycles. Per-sample output comprised a minimum of 2.5 million paired-end reads containing CDR3. From the 5' RACE reads, TCRdb called clonotypes with MiXCR, one entry per CDR3 protein. The repertoire consists of about 730,000 distinct CDR3 sequences, with 35% to 45% occurring once and the leading ten covering more than 20%. The TCR sequence derives from a woman between 55 and 75 years old in good health. This sequence joins TRBV29-1 and TRBJ1-1; D gene unclear. Sequencing was carried out using blood. The CDR3 loop is CSVLPGNTEAFF. The CDR3 DNA reads TGCAGCGTGCTACCAGGCAACACTGAAGCTTTCTTT.